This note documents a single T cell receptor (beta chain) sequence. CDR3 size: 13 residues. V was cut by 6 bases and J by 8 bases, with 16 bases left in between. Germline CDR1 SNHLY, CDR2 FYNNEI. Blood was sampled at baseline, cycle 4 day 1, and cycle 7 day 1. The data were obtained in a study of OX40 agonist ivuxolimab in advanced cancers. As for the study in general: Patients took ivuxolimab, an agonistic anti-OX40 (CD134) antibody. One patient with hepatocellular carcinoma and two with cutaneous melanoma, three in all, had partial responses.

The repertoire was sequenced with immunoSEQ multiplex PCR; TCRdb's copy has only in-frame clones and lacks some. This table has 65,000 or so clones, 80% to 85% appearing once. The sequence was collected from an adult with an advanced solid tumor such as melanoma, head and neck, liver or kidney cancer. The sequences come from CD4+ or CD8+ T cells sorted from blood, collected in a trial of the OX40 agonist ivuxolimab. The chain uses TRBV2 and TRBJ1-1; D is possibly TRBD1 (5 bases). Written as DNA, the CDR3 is TGTGCCAGCAGGACCGCTGGGGGTATGGAAGCTTTCTTT. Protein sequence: CASRTAGGMEAFF.